This TCR beta chain was recovered during a study of long-term antiretroviral therapy in people with HIV. The CDR3 totals 16 residues. With 0 bases removed from V and 0 bases from J, the gap between germline ends came to 9 bases. The germline V gene has CDR1 MGHRA and CDR2 YSYEKL. immunoSEQ v3.0 was run at survey level. Profiling relied on immunoSEQ multiplex PCR, and the TCRdb table lists in-frame clones only, not all of them. The data hold approximately 32,000 clones, with 83% observed a single time. This clonotype originated in a man between 18 and 35 years old with HIV. The chain uses TRBV4-1 and TRBJ2-1; D unclear. The starting material was unsorted PBMCs, obtained 0.4 years before starting antiretroviral therapy. The CDR3 coding sequence is TGCGCCAGCAGCCAAGAATCCGGCCACTCCTACAATGAGCAGTTCTTC. Its translation is CASSQESGHSYNEQFF.